Listed here are 16 T cell receptor beta chains from one sample, sequenced in a study of tissue T cells after allogeneic stem cell transplantation. Time point in this sample: mouse harvest day 7 after allogeneic transplant. The graft held 10^6 splenic CD5+ T cells and 10^7 T-cell-depleted bone marrow cells. Generated by immunoSEQ multiplex PCR, the TCRdb table keeps only in-frame clones and is missing some. The sample has around 6,300 clones, roughly 42% seen once. Sequenced material: skin. The receptors derive from a female BALB/c mouse given C57BL/6 T cells with graft-versus-host disease after an allogeneic hematopoietic cell transplant.

As for this clone: Gene names refer to mouse genes. CDR3 amino acids: CASSPLGGRAETLYF. The covered CDR3 bases are TGTGCCAGCAGTCCCTTGGGGGGGCGTGCAGAAACGCTGTAT. The V gene is TRBV26, the J gene TRBJ2-3; the match to TRBD2 covers 9 bases. Sequencing ends 1 residue short of the CDR3 end; the germline J gene provides the rest. The CDR3 consists of 15 residues. Germline CDR1 KGHPV, CDR2 FQNQEV (reference sequence). Germline trimming cut 4 bases from V and 1 base from J; bases unmatched to any gene: 3. Complete variable domain (other parts from reference TRBV26 and TRBJ2-3): NSKVIQTPRYLVKGQGQKAKMRCIPEKGHPVVFWYQQNKNNEFKFLINFQNQEVLQQIDMTEKRFSAECPSNSPCSLEIQSSEAGDSALYLCASSPLGGRAETLYFGSGTRLTVL.

Details on this clone: Gene names denote mouse genes. CDR3 sequence reads: CASSQTGGARAETLYF. CDR3 DNA (partial): TGTGCCAGCAGTCAGACTGGGGGGGCGCGGGCAGAAACGCTGTAT. The chain links TRBV26 to TRBJ2-3; 12 nucleotides agree with TRBD2. The sequence runs out 1 residue before the end of the CDR3; the remainder is reconstructed from the germline J gene. The CDR3 totals 16 residues. With 4 bases clipped from V and 3 bases from J, the junction kept 5 bases outside the gene matches. Germline V lookup: CDR1 KGHPV, CDR2 FQNQEV (reference sequence).

Regarding this clone: The genes are named according to mouse. The read gets to within 1 residue of the CDR3 end, and the germline J gene fills in the rest. This chain connects TRBV5 to TRBJ2-7; D perhaps matches TRBD1 (5 bases). Germline CDR1 LGHNA, CDR2 YNLKQL (reference sequence). V was pared by 1 base and J by 8 bases, with 6 bases between. This CDR3 contains 11 residues. CDR3 DNA (partial): TGTGCCAGCAGCCAAGGACAGAAACAGTAC. Translating gives CASSQGQKQY. The whole CDR3 sequence is CASSQGQKQYF.

Note on this clone: Germline and genes: mouse. The CDR3 bases that were read are TGTGCCAGCAGTCCCCGGGACTTTTATGAACAGTAC. It encodes CASSPRDFYEQY. The complete CDR3 protein is CASSPRDFYEQYF. The rearrangement uses TRBV26 and TRBJ2-7, with D perhaps TRBD2 (6 bases). Read coverage stops 1 residue before the CDR3 terminus; the germline J gene supplies the remainder. Germline V CDR1 and CDR2: KGHPV, FQNQEV (reference sequence). V lost 4 bases, J lost 4 bases, and 11 bases lay in between. The length of the CDR3 is 13 residues.

This clone was detected a few times. Germline and genes here are mouse. The observed sequence ends 1 residue before the CDR3 terminus, with the missing tail filled in from the germline J gene. The J gene is TRBJ1-3, the V gene TRBV26, with 7 bases that match TRBD1. The CDR3 runs to 14 residues. The V gene's germline CDR1 is KGHPV and CDR2 FQNQEV (reference sequence). V lost 6 bases and J lost 1; bases outside the gene matches: 3. The covered CDR3 bases are TGTGCCAGCAGCCAACAGGGGTCTGGAAATACGCTCTAT. Residues: CASSQQGSGNTLY. The whole CDR3 sequence reads CASSQQGSGNTLYF.

In regard to this clone: Genes here carry mouse names. The read terminates 1 residue before the CDR3 end, so the remaining end is supplied by the germline J gene. This chain links TRBV17 with TRBJ1-1, with a possible D match to TRBD1 (6 bases). Germline V gives CDR1 MNHDT, CDR2 YYDKIL. There are 12 residues in the CDR3. V was trimmed by 6 bases and J by 6 bases, leaving 11 bases between them. This CDR3 reads CASSIQGPEVFF. The sequenced part of the CDR3 DNA is TGTGCTAGCAGCATACAGGGACCAGAAGTCTTC.

With respect to this clone: The gene names here belong to mouse. CDR3 DNA (partial): TGCTCCAGCAGTCAATCCGGACAGGGGAACTCCGACTACACC. Translating gives CSSSQSGQGNSDYT. The CDR3 in its entirety is CSSSQSGQGNSDYTF. The chain has TRBV23 and TRBJ1-2; the table assigns TRBD1, which was not confirmed against the DNA. The read terminates 1 residue ahead of where the CDR3 ends, so the germline J gene completes it. CDR3 length: 15 residues. Germline loops: CDR1 KGHTA, CDR2 FQNQQP.

This clone has only a few counts. The germline and genes are mouse ones. Read sequence stops 1 residue before the CDR3 end, and the germline J gene provides the missing end. The rearrangement links TRBV3 to TRBJ2-1; possibly TRBD1 or TRBD2 for D (6 bases each). Germline loops: CDR1 SNHLY, CDR2 FYNGKV (reference sequence). The CDR3 loop spans 14 amino acids. Trimming cost V 0 bases and J 7 bases, with 10 bases left between them. The DNA read from the CDR3 is TGTGCCAGCAGCTTAGCGGGGGCGCGAGCTGAGCAGTTC. Translation gives CASSLAGARAEQF. The CDR3, in full, reads CASSLAGARAEQFF.

As to this clone: The genes and germline here are from mouse. Read coverage stops 1 residue before the CDR3 terminus; the germline J gene supplies the remainder. The sample has other DNA sequences that encode this CDR3 too. This rearrangement joins TRBV26 to TRBJ2-1; 7 bases fit TRBD2. The CDR3 loop spans 14 amino acids. The V and J ends lost 4 bases and 3 bases, in that order; junction bases with no gene match: 3. Per the germline V gene, CDR1 is KGHPV and CDR2 is FQNQEV (reference sequence). CDR3 DNA, as far as it was read: TGTGCCAGCAGTCCCACTGGGGTCTATGCTGAGCAGTTC. This encodes CASSPTGVYAEQF. The full CDR3 sequence reads CASSPTGVYAEQFF.

This clone has a handful of counts. Gene and germline names: mouse. The read ends 1 residue early relative to the CDR3; the germline J gene fills the gap. The chain links TRBV26 to TRBJ2-3, with a possible D match to TRBD1 (5 bases). Germline V lookup: CDR1 KGHPV, CDR2 FQNQEV (reference sequence). V was clipped by 4 bases and J by 3 bases, with 8 bases between them. The CDR3 runs 13 residues. CDR3 amino acids: CASSPREAETLYF. The sequenced part of the CDR3 DNA is TGTGCCAGCAGTCCCAGGGAGGCAGAAACGCTGTAT.

This clone qualifies as medium-sized. Gene labels here are mouse ones. The read finishes 1 residue shy of the CDR3 end, and the germline J gene is used to complete it. The chain links TRBV12-1 to TRBJ2-7, with D hard to call. The CDR3 runs 11 residues. V was pared by 1 base and J by 7 bases, with 7 bases between. Per germline, CDR1 SGHSN and CDR2 HYEKVE. Incomplete CDR3 DNA: TGTGCCAGCTCTCTACAGAGGGAACAGTAC. Protein product: CASSLQREQY. The whole CDR3 region reads CASSLQREQYF.

Comment on this clone: Gene labels here are mouse ones. Coverage ceases 1 residue before the CDR3 finishes, and the germline J gene fills in the end. The V and J genes are TRBV2 and TRBJ2-3, with TRBD2 identical over 8 bases. The V gene end was trimmed by 3 bases and the J gene end by 0 bases; junction bases not matched to a gene: 8. Germline values: CDR1 LGHNA, CDR2 YSYQKL. This CDR3 region has 17 residues. CDR3 DNA, as far as it was read: TGTGCCAGCAGCCATGCTTACTGGGGGACTAGTGCAGAAACGCTGTAT. As protein: CASSHAYWGTSAETLY. The entire CDR3 protein reads CASSHAYWGTSAETLYF.

Only a few counts were recorded for this clone. The germline and genes are mouse ones. The CDR3 end lies 1 residue beyond the end of the read and is filled in from the germline J gene. The chain couples TRBV13-2 to TRBJ2-1; D might be TRBD1 or TRBD2, each matching 5 bases. The germline V and J ends were trimmed by 1 base and 2 bases, with 7 bases remaining between them. There are 14 residues in the CDR3. Germline CDR1 and CDR2: NNHNN and SYGAGS (reference sequence). CDR3 DNA, as far as it was read: TGTGCCAGCGGTGATAGGGGCTACTATGCTGAGCAGTTC. This codes for CASGDRGYYAEQF. The CDR3 in its entirety is CASGDRGYYAEQFF.

This clone was picked up a small number of times. Genes here carry mouse names. The read gets to within 1 residue of the CDR3 end, and the germline J gene fills in the rest. The V and J genes are TRBV30 and TRBJ2-7, with 11 bases fitting TRBD1. Unmatched junction bases numbered 5, after V lost 3 bases and J lost 7 bases. Looked up from germline, CDR1 is SQVVS and CDR2 is ANEGSEA. The CDR3 totals 13 residues. CDR3 DNA, as far as it was read: TGTAGTTCTAGGGGGACAGGGGGAGAGGAACAGTAC. Encoded protein: CSSRGTGGEEQY. The CDR3 in its entirety is CSSRGTGGEEQYF.

Comments on this clone: Gene and germline names: mouse. The read halts 1 residue ahead of the CDR3 end, with the missing end drawn from the germline J gene. The gene calls are TRBV29 and TRBJ2-1; 8 bases map to TRBD2. Trimming removed 5 bases from V and 3 bases from J; junction bases left unmatched: 9. Germline CDR1 is MSHET and CDR2 is SYDVDS. There are 16 residues in the CDR3. CDR3 protein: CASSLNGGGCYAEQFF. The CDR3 bases that were read are TGTGCTAGCAGTCTCAATGGGGGGGGCTGCTATGCTGAGCAGTTC.

This clone was seen more than once but under ten times. Gene names follow the mouse nomenclature. From the germline J gene comes the end of the CDR3, since the read stops 1 residue before it. The rearrangement uses TRBV13-2 and TRBJ2-3; 13 nucleotides match TRBD2. This CDR3 contains 17 residues. V dropped 3 bases and J dropped 1; count of bases not matched to a gene: 5. Germline assignment: CDR1 NNHNN and CDR2 SYGAGS (reference sequence). CDR3 loop: CASGGTGGALGAETLYF. The part of the CDR3 DNA that was read is TGTGCCAGCGGTGGGACTGGGGGGGCGCTCGGTGCAGAAACGCTGTAT.